The clone carrying this TCR beta chain was found many times. The antigen remains undetermined. These data are taken from a study of T cells in Graves' hyperthyroidism and ophthalmopathy. Study-level results: Blood also contained most expanded thyroid clonotypes above 0.001.

There are 16 residues in the CDR3. J was trimmed by 6 bases and V by 3 bases; bases with no gene match: 4. Germline-derived CDR1 and CDR2 are SGHNT and YENEEA. Newly diagnosed hyperthyroidism patients aged 18 to 65 years had disease lasting under 2 months. TCR beta CDR3 sequences were amplified from RNA transcripts. A set of HTBI primers served as the primers for a first-round RT-PCR of the TCR CDR3. TCRdb re-analysed the multiplex PCR reads in MiXCR, keeping a single row per CDR3 protein. Altogether around 340,000 distinct CDR3 sequences are present, over 20% being singletons, with the ten largest covering roughly 52%.

This chain connects TRBV11-3 to TRBJ2-1, with 14 bases fitting TRBD2. Sequenced material: blood. The clonotype comes from a woman aged 45-65 years with Graves' hyperthyroidism. The CDR3 reads CASSFLGTSGSNEQFF. The DNA for the CDR3 is TGTGCCAGCAGCTTCCTAGGGACTAGCGGGAGCAATGAGCAGTTCTTC.